The 31 T cell receptor beta chains below come from one sample, sequenced in a study of shared clonotypes between healthy human individuals. Produced via immunoSEQ multiplex PCR; TCRdb's table is partial and in-frame only. The profile covers about 1.9 million clones, with about 93% appearing a single time and 1.5% to 2% taken by the ten largest. Cells designated naive CD8 were CD45RO-negative and were positively selected for CCR7, with terminally differentiated effector memory CD45RA+ cells excluded. Sequencing used naive CD8+ T cells from PBMCs. These receptors came from a man younger than 35 in good health. Some clones in this sample may be carry-over from other donors' samples.

This sequence joins TRBV29-1 and TRBJ2-7, with a tentative D call TRBD1 (5 bases). V dropped 4 bases and J dropped 2 bases, with 15 bases sitting between them. Looked up from germline, CDR1 is SQVTM and CDR2 is ANQGSEA. CDR3 length: 14 residues. This CDR3 reads CSVVVAGYTYEQYF. In DNA form, the CDR3 reads TGCAGCGTTGTTGTGGCAGGGTACACCTACGAGCAGTACTTC.

The chain uses TRBV5-1 and TRBJ2-1, with 10 bases that match TRBD1. Germline CDR1 SGHRS, CDR2 YFSETQ. The CDR3 totals 15 residues. V was clipped by 3 bases and J by 4 bases; unmatched bases: 4. Written as DNA, the CDR3 is TGCGCCAGCAGCTCCCGACAGGGGGCGTACAATGAGCAGTTCTTC. Translation gives CASSSRQGAYNEQFF.

The CDR3 reads CASSDRTSPDNEQFF. In DNA form, the CDR3 reads TGTGCCAGCAGTGATAGGACGAGCCCGGACAATGAGCAGTTCTTC. The V and J genes are TRBV2 and TRBJ2-1; D uncertain. Germline CDR1 reads SNHLY; CDR2 reads FYNNEI. This CDR3 has 15 residues. The V end lost 3 bases, the J end lost 5 bases, and 14 bases lay between the germline ends.

The rearrangement uses TRBV5-3 and TRBJ1-4; D is perhaps TRBD1 (6 bases). TRBV5-3 is treated as an ORF (open reading frame) with a function not yet certain. V was shortened by 1 base and J by 10 bases, with 11 bases between the two germline ends. The CDR3 runs to 13 residues. The CDR3 reads CARSLKGDGKLFF. CDR3 DNA: TGTGCCAGAAGCTTGAAGGGGGACGGAAAACTGTTTTTT.

The genes are TRBV27 and TRBJ2-7; the D gene is possibly TRBD2 (5 bases). Trimming shortened V by 6 bases and J by 0 bases, and 18 bases separated the two germline ends. This CDR3 is 16 amino acids long. The V gene's germline CDR1 is MNHEY and CDR2 SMNVEV (reference sequence). CDR3 region: CASSPSLGASSYEQYF. In nucleotides, the CDR3 is TGTGCCAGCAGCCCGTCTCTGGGAGCAAGCTCCTACGAGCAGTACTTC.

This clone appeared a single time. This chain uses TRBV25-1 with TRBJ1-4, with 9 bases fitting TRBD1. The CDR3 consists of 15 residues. Germline V gene data show CDR1 as MGHDK and CDR2 as SYGVNS. Trimming cost V 8 bases and J 6 bases; bases outside gene matches: 10. In DNA form, the CDR3 reads TGTGCCAGCTCTTGGACAGGGGTATTCGATGAAAAACTGTTTTTT. Translation: CASSWTGVFDEKLFF.

A single count supports this clone. This chain links TRBV7-9 with TRBJ2-1; TRBD1 matches at 7 bases. V was pared by 5 bases and J by 2 bases, with 3 bases of the junction left unmatched. CDR1 and CDR2 (germline): SEHNR, FQNEAQ (reference sequence). The CDR3 sequence is 14 residues long. The CDR3 nucleotides read TGTGCCAGCAGCCCCGGACAGGCCTACAATGAGCAGTTCTTC. Translating it yields CASSPGQAYNEQFF. Based on the CDR3 plus reference TRBV7-9 and TRBJ2-1, the full variable domain is DTGVSQNPRHKITKRGQNVTFRCDPISEHNRLYWYRQTLGQGPEFLTYFQNEAQLEKSRLLSDRFSAERPKGSFSTLEIQRTEQGDSAMYLCASSPGQAYNEQFFGPGTRLTVL.

The rearrangement uses TRBV5-1 and TRBJ2-7; 7 bases agree with TRBD1. This CDR3 is built from 15 residues. The V gene end was trimmed by 3 bases and the J gene end by 0 bases; junction bases not matched to a gene: 6. Germline V gene lookup returns CDR1 SGHRS and CDR2 YFSETQ. The CDR3 region has the DNA TGCGCCAGCAGCTCCACAGGGGCCCTCTCCTACGAGCAGTACTTC. This gives the protein CASSSTGALSYEQYF.

V usage is TRBV9 and J usage is TRBJ2-7, with TRBD1 matching 8 bases. With 3 bases clipped from V and 3 bases from J, the junction kept 2 bases outside the gene matches. This CDR3 has 13 amino acids. Looked up from germline, CDR1 is SGDLS and CDR2 is YYNGEE. The CDR3: CASSAGGDYEQYF. CDR3 DNA: TGTGCCAGCAGCGCAGGGGGCGACTACGAGCAGTACTTC.

J is TRBJ1-5 and V is TRBV30; D is ambiguous. Germline CDR1 and CDR2: GTSNPN and SVGIG (reference sequence). The CDR3 has 14 amino acids. Trimming left V 2 bases short and J 7 bases short, with 15 bases between. CDR3 sequence reads: CAWSTIGFSQPQHF. The CDR3 DNA follows: TGTGCCTGGAGTACCATAGGGTTCAGCCAGCCCCAGCATTTT.

This clone was counted a single time. CDR3 protein: CASSSGMNTGELFF. The CDR3 coding sequence is TGTGCCAGTTCTAGCGGGATGAACACCGGGGAGCTGTTTTTT. The chain is built from TRBV19 and TRBJ2-2; 9 nucleotides agree with TRBD2. The CDR3 loop spans 14 amino acids. From germline, CDR1 is LNHDA and CDR2 SQIVND (reference sequence). The V gene end was trimmed by 8 bases and the J gene end by 1 base; junction bases not matched to a gene: 2.

A remark on this clone: In the same sample, other DNA sequences code for this CDR3. The chain has TRBV7-9 and TRBJ1-2, with unresolved D. The CDR3 covers 15 residues. The germline V gene has CDR1 SEHNR and CDR2 FQNEAQ (reference sequence). Deletions cut 1 base from V and 0 bases from J, with 9 bases between. As DNA, the CDR3 is TGTGCCAGCAGCTTAGTAGGAGGTTCTAACTATGGCTACACCTTC. As protein: CASSLVGGSNYGYTF.

The rearrangement uses TRBV5-4 and TRBJ1-1, with unresolved D. Trimming removed 2 bases at V and 2 bases at J, with 10 bases between. CDR1 is SGHNT, CDR2 YYREEE, per germline (reference sequence). The CDR3 extends over 14 amino acids. CDR3 sequence reads: CASSFLQPNTEAFF. CDR3 in DNA: TGTGCCAGCAGCTTTCTACAGCCCAACACTGAAGCTTTCTTT.

The chain couples TRBV30 to TRBJ2-1; D unclear. This CDR3 spans 15 amino acids. Germline lookup yields CDR1 GTSNPN and CDR2 SVGIG (reference sequence). V gave up 4 bases and J gave up 0 bases, with 13 bases separating them. The CDR3 nucleotides read TGTGCCTGGACCCACACACTAAGCTCCTACAATGAGCAGTTCTTC. Translating gives CAWTHTLSSYNEQFF.

The V and J genes are TRBV7-8 and TRBJ2-7, with D tentatively TRBD1 or TRBD2 (7 bases each). The ends were cut back, 1 base at V and 4 bases at J, with 17 bases in the middle. The germline V gene has CDR1 SGHVS and CDR2 FQNEAQ. The CDR3 contains 16 residues. Written as DNA, the CDR3 is TGTGCCAGCAGCTTAGAGTCTGCAGGGGGGGAGTACGAGCAGTACTTC. This encodes CASSLESAGGEYEQYF.

The chain joins TRBV5-1 to TRBJ1-6; 10 nucleotides agree with TRBD1. The V gene's germline CDR1 is SGHRS and CDR2 YFSETQ. Germline trimming cut 8 bases from V and 10 bases from J; bases unmatched to any gene: 9. The CDR3 spans 14 residues. The CDR3 region is CASATGTGESPLHF. Written as DNA, the CDR3 is TGCGCCAGTGCGACCGGGACAGGGGAGTCACCCCTCCACTTT.

The chain uses TRBV27 and TRBJ1-4, with 10 bases identical to TRBD1. CDR1 MNHEY and CDR2 SMNVEV come from the germline V gene (reference sequence). V lost 0 bases, J lost 6 bases, and 4 bases stayed unmatched. The CDR3 length is 16 residues. DNA of the CDR3: TGTGCCAGCAGTTTATCGCTCGGGACAGGGGATGAAAAACTGTTTTTT. Its translation is CASSLSLGTGDEKLFF.

The chain recombines TRBV19 with TRBJ2-1; 14 positions agree with TRBD2. V trimming: 1 base; J trimming: 0 bases; junction bases outside the gene matches: 11. In germline, CDR1 is LNHDA, CDR2 SQIVND (reference sequence). The CDR3 is 21 amino acids. The CDR3 reads CASSIGRTSGRSESSYNEQFF. Here the CDR3 DNA reads TGTGCCAGTAGTATAGGTCGGACTAGCGGGAGGTCCGAGAGCTCCTACAATGAGCAGTTCTTC.

The chain joins TRBV7-9 to TRBJ1-6; D not resolved. Germline V lookup: CDR1 SEHNR, CDR2 FQNEAQ (reference sequence). The V and J ends lost 0 bases and 8 bases respectively, with 2 bases between them. This CDR3 region has 12 residues. In DNA form, the CDR3 reads TGTGCCAGCAGCTTAGCAGATTCACCCCTCCACTTT. This translates into CASSLADSPLHF.

The chain links TRBV7-6 to TRBJ2-7, with D possibly being TRBD1 or TRBD2 (5 bases each). V lost 1 base to trimming and J lost 9 bases, with 13 bases between them. Germline loops: CDR1 SGHVS, CDR2 FNYEAQ. The CDR3 spans 13 residues. The CDR3 DNA is TGTGCCAGCAGCTTAGGAGGGGCACAAGGGCAGTACTTC. This encodes CASSLGGAQGQYF.

This clone occurred once. The chain links TRBV6-5 to TRBJ2-5; the match to TRBD2 covers 7 bases. The CDR3 loop spans 15 amino acids. Germline CDR1 is MNHEY and CDR2 is SVGAGI. Trimming cost V 5 bases and J 4 bases; bases outside gene matches: 10. The CDR3 DNA reads as TGTGCCAGCAGTCGACTTGGATCGGGGGGAGAGACCCAGTACTTC. It encodes CASSRLGSGGETQYF.

The J gene is TRBJ2-7, the V gene TRBV10-3; unclear D gene. Between the trimmed V and J ends, which lost 4 bases and 5 bases, there was a span of 12 bases. This CDR3 is 13 amino acids long. CDR1 and CDR2 from the germline V gene are ENHRY and SYGVKD. Here the CDR3 DNA reads TGTGCCATCAGTGTGGACCCCGTCCACGAGCAGTACTTC. This codes for CAISVDPVHEQYF.

The chain couples TRBV12-2 to TRBJ1-1; no DNA check was done on the table's D call, TRBD1. TRBV12-2 is tagged as a pseudogene. The CDR3 is 17 residues long. CDR3 amino acids: CASRLTRQARSNTEAFF. CDR3 DNA: TGTGCAAGTCGCTTAACAAGACAGGCCAGGTCGAACACTGAAGCTTTCTTT.

J is TRBJ1-1 and V is TRBV19; the D gene is possibly TRBD1 (5 bases). Trimming pared 5 bases from V and 6 bases from J, leaving 7 bases between. Germline CDR1 LNHDA, CDR2 SQIVND (reference sequence). The CDR3 sequence is 11 residues long. The CDR3 DNA reads as TGTGCCAGTAGTTGGGGCCCTGAAGCTTTCTTT. Residues: CASSWGPEAFF.

The chain combines TRBV11-2 with TRBJ2-4; TRBD1 agrees at 7 bases. V was pared by 5 bases and J by 1 base, with 8 bases of the junction left unmatched. Per the germline V gene, CDR1 is SGHAT and CDR2 is FQNNGV. The CDR3 is 16 residues long. CDR3 loop: CASSTRQGAAKNIQYF. CDR3 sequence (DNA): TGTGCCAGCAGCACGAGACAGGGCGCTGCCAAAAACATTCAGTACTTC.

The chain couples TRBV27 to TRBJ2-1; D unresolved. Between the trimmed V and J ends, which lost 0 bases and 3 bases, there was a span of 12 bases. This CDR3 has 16 amino acids. Germline values: CDR1 MNHEY, CDR2 SMNVEV (reference sequence). The CDR3 DNA is TGTGCCAGCAGTTTATCCCGGACCCCTCACTACAATGAGCAGTTCTTC. Residues: CASSLSRTPHYNEQFF.

The rearrangement uses TRBV7-9 and TRBJ2-1; TRBD2 matches at 13 bases. There are 17 residues in the CDR3. Germline CDR1 reads SEHNR; CDR2 reads FQNEAQ (reference sequence). V shed 5 bases, J shed 6 bases, and the junction held 10 bases outside the gene matches. Here the CDR3 DNA reads TGTGCCAGCAGCACCCTCGGGACTAGCGGGGTTATCAATGAGCAGTTCTTC. It translates to CASSTLGTSGVINEQFF.

This clone has just one count. The gene calls are TRBV5-6 and TRBJ1-2; 7 bases align to TRBD1. The CDR3 loop spans 12 amino acids. J lost 11 bases, V lost 2 bases, and 6 bases had no gene match. Looked up from germline, CDR1 is SGHDT and CDR2 is YYEEEE. The CDR3 is CASSFSDRAYTF. CDR3 in DNA: TGTGCCAGCAGCTTCTCCGACAGGGCTTACACCTTC. Using reference TRBV5-6 and TRBJ1-2 for the parts outside the CDR3, the full variable domain is DAGVTQSPTHLIKTRGQQVTLRCSPKSGHDTVSWYQQALGQGPQFIFQYYEEEERQRGNFPDRFSGHQFPNYSSELNVNALLLGDSALYLCASSFSDRAYTFGSGTRLTVV.

The chain links TRBV4-1 to TRBJ2-1; 13 nucleotides match TRBD2. CDR3 length: 17 amino acids. CDR1 is MGHRA and CDR2 is YSYEKL in the germline V gene. Germline trimming cut 4 bases from V and 4 bases from J; bases unmatched to any gene: 7. CDR3 region: CASSPRGGLAGYNEQFF. In nucleotides, the CDR3 is TGCGCCAGCAGCCCCCGGGGGGGACTAGCGGGGTACAATGAGCAGTTCTTC.

V usage is TRBV7-9 and J usage is TRBJ1-1; a possible D gene is TRBD1 (6 bases). The CDR3 is 14 amino acids. Germline CDR1 is SEHNR and CDR2 is FQNEAQ (reference sequence). The V gene lost 5 bases and the J gene lost 2 bases, with 12 bases spanning the gap. CDR3 nucleotides: TGTGCCAGCAGCACTTCAGGGGTAAACACTGAAGCTTTCTTT. Amino acids: CASSTSGVNTEAFF.

The genes are TRBV6-1 and TRBJ1-3; TRBD1 matches 8 bases. The V gene's germline CDR1 is MNHNS and CDR2 SASEGT. The trim removed 6 bases at V and 2 bases at J, leaving 3 bases unmatched. The CDR3 runs 14 residues. CDR3 DNA: TGTGCCAGCAGGGAGACAGGGGCTGGAAACACCATATATTTT. It is translated as CASRETGAGNTIYF.